This passage covers 14 T cell receptor beta chains from one sample sequenced in a study of memory CD4+ T cells and cytomegalovirus serostatus. Single viable CD3+CD4+CD8-CD45RO+ cells were sorted as the memory CD4+ T cells. Assay used: immunoSEQ multiplex PCR; TCRdb lists only in-frame clones, some missing. The data contain about 82,000 clones, 75% to 90% of them singletons. Sequencing was carried out using memory CD4+ T cells from blood. The receptors originated from an adult in good health and CMV-seronegative.

The chain carries TRBV5-1 and TRBJ2-3; tentative D call: TRBD2 (5 bases). Germline CDR1 and CDR2: SGHRS and YFSETQ. Trimming left V 4 bases short and J 3 bases short, with 15 bases between. The CDR3 covers 15 residues. The CDR3 DNA sequence: TGCGCCAGCAGCCCCCGCGCGGGTTCTACAGATACGCAGTATTTT. Translating it yields CASSPRAGSTDTQYF.

The rearrangement links TRBV6-4 to TRBJ2-2, with a weak D call TRBD1 (7 bases). Trimming stripped 0 bases from V and 6 bases from J, with 14 bases between. This CDR3 is 16 amino acids long. Germline V CDR1 and CDR2: MRHNA, SNTAGT. DNA of the CDR3: TGTGCCAGCAGTGACTCGGCCAGGGGGGACGCCGGGGAGCTGTTTTTT. Translation: CASSDSARGDAGELFF.

The rearrangement links TRBV6-5 to TRBJ1-1; possibly TRBD1 for D (5 bases). The V end was cut by 6 bases, the J end by 4 bases, with 9 bases between. The germline CDR1 and CDR2 sequences are MNHEY and SVGAGI. There are 12 residues in the CDR3. Here the CDR3 reads CASSPGATEAFF. The CDR3 coding sequence is TGTGCCAGCAGCCCCGGGGCCACTGAAGCTTTCTTT.

The chain has TRBV19 and TRBJ1-5; the D is unclear. The CDR3 totals 13 residues. Germline CDR1 is LNHDA and CDR2 is SQIVND (reference sequence). The germline V and J ends were trimmed by 0 bases and 5 bases, with 5 bases remaining between them. The CDR3 DNA reads TGTGCCAGTAGTATAGATCGAGATCAGCCCCAGCATTTT. Protein sequence: CASSIDRDQPQHF. Supplemented by reference TRBV19 and TRBJ1-5, the full variable domain reads DGGITQSPKYLFRKEGQNVTLSCEQNLNHDAMYWYRQDPGQGLRLIYYSQIVNDFQKGDIAEGYSVSREKKESFPLTVTSAQKNPTAFYLCASSIDRDQPQHFGDGTRLSIL.

The chain links TRBV7-9 to TRBJ1-1; the D gene is possibly TRBD1 (5 bases). The CDR3 contains 13 residues. V lost 11 bases to trimming and J lost 1 base, with 14 bases between them. Germline CDR1 and CDR2: SEHNR and FQNEAQ (reference sequence). The CDR3, as DNA: TGTGCCCTTAGGGGCGATGCGAACACTGAAGCTTTCTTT. Translated, it gives CALRGDANTEAFF.

Only one count was recorded for this clone. V is TRBV19 and J is TRBJ2-3; 11 bases agree with TRBD2. Unmatched junction bases numbered 14, after V lost 6 bases and J lost 6 bases. The CDR3 has 17 residues. Germline V gives CDR1 LNHDA, CDR2 SQIVND (reference sequence). CDR3 sequence: CASRPDRGASGGDTQYF. The CDR3 DNA reads as TGTGCCAGTAGGCCCGATAGGGGGGCTAGCGGGGGGGATACGCAGTATTTT.

Only one count was recorded for this clone. V usage is TRBV7-2 and J usage is TRBJ1-4; D is uncertain. V lost 3 bases, J lost 6 bases, and 14 bases lay in between. This CDR3 has 15 residues. In germline, CDR1 is SGHTA, CDR2 FQGNSA. The CDR3 sequence is CASSLSGIGDEKLFF. The CDR3 region has the DNA TGTGCCAGCAGCTTGTCTGGGATAGGAGATGAAAAACTGTTTTTT.

The genes are TRBV7-9 and TRBJ1-4; D might be TRBD1 (5 bases). V was cut by 0 bases and J by 8 bases, with 7 bases left in between. This CDR3 is 13 amino acids long. Germline V gene sequence: CDR1 SEHNR, CDR2 FQNEAQ (reference sequence). DNA of the CDR3: TGTGCCAGCAGCTTAGCCTGGGGGGAAAAACTGTTTTTT. Encoded protein: CASSLAWGEKLFF.

This chain connects TRBV18 to TRBJ1-4; perhaps TRBD1 as D (5 bases). V dropped 5 bases and J dropped 3 bases, with 7 bases sitting between them. CDR3 length: 13 residues. Germline-derived CDR1 and CDR2 are KGHSH and LQKENI. CDR3 amino acids: CASSIGANEKLFF. In nucleotides, the CDR3 is TGTGCCAGCTCAATAGGGGCTAATGAAAAACTGTTTTTT. Variable domain in full (rest from reference TRBV18 and TRBJ1-4): NAGVMQNPRHLVRRRGQEARLRCSPMKGHSHVYWYRQLPEEGLKFMVYLQKENIIDESGMPKERFSAEFPKEGPSILRIQQVVRGDSAAYFCASSIGANEKLFFGSGTQLSVL.

The rearrangement uses TRBV30 and TRBJ1-3; weak D call: TRBD1 (5 bases). Between the trimmed V and J ends, which lost 8 bases and 0 bases, there was a span of 14 bases. There are 14 residues in the CDR3. CDR1 GTSNPN and CDR2 SVGIG come from the germline V gene (reference sequence). This chain's CDR3 is CALHRQPSGNTIYF. CDR3 DNA sequence: TGTGCCCTTCATCGACAGCCCTCTGGAAACACCATATATTTT. Based on the CDR3 plus reference TRBV30 and TRBJ1-3, the full variable domain is SQTIHQWPATLVQPVGSPLSLECTVEGTSNPNLYWYRQAAGRGLQLLFYSVGIGQISSEVPQNLSASRPQDRQFILSSKKLLLSDSGFYLCALHRQPSGNTIYFGEGSWLTVV.

The chain is built from TRBV6-5 and TRBJ2-5; no definite D call. This CDR3 comprises 12 residues. V lost 5 bases and J 3 bases, leaving 7 bases between the germline ends. The germline CDR1 and CDR2 sequences are MNHEY and SVGAGI. The CDR3 loop reads CASSPEKETQYF. For the CDR3, the DNA is TGTGCCAGCAGTCCCGAGAAAGAGACCCAGTACTTC.

A note on this clone: A read error may produce the germline difference seen at one junction end. The rearrangement links TRBV7-7 to TRBJ1-4; no clear D. Per germline, CDR1 SSHAT and CDR2 FNYEAQ (reference sequence). The CDR3 consists of 15 residues. In DNA, the CDR3 is TGTGCTAGCAGCTTAGTGGCAGGAAATAATGAAAAACTGTTTTTT. Translated, it gives CASSLVAGNNEKLFF.

The chain couples TRBV6-6 to TRBJ2-5; D may be TRBD1 (6 bases). TRBJ2-7 matches the DNA end more closely, so the J call is doubtful. The CDR3 runs 12 residues. CDR1 and CDR2 from the germline V gene are MNHNY and SVGAGI (reference sequence). As DNA, the CDR3 is TGTGCCAGCAGCTGGGACACCTACGAGCAGTACTTC. Its translation: CASSWDTYEQYF.

The DNA for the CDR3 is TGTGCCAGCAGCCTTGGACCGGTGACTTGGGGTGGGCAGTACTTC. The encoded protein is CASSLGPVTWGGQYF. The chain carries TRBV9 and TRBJ2-7; D uncertain. V lost 4 bases and J lost 9, with 23 bases in between. The CDR3 contains 15 residues. Per the germline V gene, CDR1 is SGDLS and CDR2 is YYNGEE. The whole variable domain, remainder taken from reference TRBV9 and TRBJ2-7, is DSGVTQTPKHLITATGQRVTLRCSPRSGDLSVYWYQQSLDQGLQFLIQYYNGEERAKGNILERFSAQQFPDLHSELNLSSLELGDSALYFCASSLGPVTWGGQYFGPGTRLTVT.